One and the same sample provided the 10 T cell receptor beta chains below, sequenced in a study of T-cell memory formation after mild COVID-19. TCRdb itself ran the 5' RACE reads through MiXCR, one entry per CDR3 protein. The sample shows hundreds of thousands of distinct CDR3 sequences, 25% of them seen only once. The sequencing input was PBMCs or a T cell subset sorted from them (not recorded which). The receptors derive from an adult woman who had mild COVID-19 (a few samples of this study predate the infection). Cell type and time point are not known.

The sample holds a few counts of this clonotype. The chain joins TRBV7-2 to TRBJ2-5; the match to TRBD2 covers 7 bases. The germline CDR1 and CDR2 sequences are SGHTA and FQGNSA. J was trimmed by 5 bases and V by 3 bases; bases with no gene match: 6. The CDR3 totals 14 residues. CDR3 sequence reads: CASSFTGRGETQYF. The CDR3 DNA follows: TGTGCCAGCAGCTTTACCGGGCGGGGGGAGACCCAGTACTTC. Together with reference TRBV7-2 and TRBJ2-5, the CDR3 gives the full variable domain: GAGVSQSPSNKVTEKGKDVELRCDPISGHTALYWYRQSLGQGLEFLIYFQGNSAPDKSGLPSDRFSAERTGGSVSTLTIQRTQQEDSAVYLCASSFTGRGETQYFGPGTRLLVL.

This clonotype was found a few times. V usage is TRBV30 and J usage is TRBJ2-1, with 7 nucleotides matching TRBD2. The germline gives CDR1 GTSNPN, CDR2 SVGIG (reference sequence). Trimming cost V 5 bases and J 7 bases; bases outside gene matches: 11. The CDR3 runs 14 residues. CDR3 sequence: CAWQRVAGANEQFF. The CDR3, as DNA: TGTGCCTGGCAGAGGGTAGCGGGCGCAAATGAGCAGTTCTTC.

This chain links TRBV4-1 with TRBJ2-3, with 8 nucleotides matching TRBD2. This CDR3 is 15 amino acids long. In germline, CDR1 is MGHRA, CDR2 YSYEKL. V dropped 2 bases and J dropped 6; count of bases not matched to a gene: 7. The DNA of the CDR3 is TGCGCCAGCAGCCAACAAGCGGGGGCCGGGGATACGCAGTATTTT. Translated, it gives CASSQQAGAGDTQYF.

This chain joins TRBV5-1 and TRBJ2-1; 8 bases line up with TRBD2. CDR1 and CDR2 from the germline V gene are SGHRS and YFSETQ. Trimming removed 4 bases from V and 5 bases from J; junction bases left unmatched: 14. The CDR3 consists of 17 residues. The CDR3 spells CASSISPAGVPDNEQFF. CDR3 DNA sequence: TGCGCCAGCAGCATATCACCAGCGGGAGTGCCGGACAATGAGCAGTTCTTC.

This chain joins TRBV29-1 and TRBJ1-6, with no clear D. Germline V gene lookup returns CDR1 SQVTM and CDR2 ANQGSEA. The V end lost 4 bases, the J end lost 9 bases, and 13 bases lay between the germline ends. There are 13 residues in the CDR3. This CDR3 is CSVVKDEGSPLHF. CDR3 DNA: TGCAGCGTTGTGAAGGATGAGGGTTCACCCCTCCACTTT.

The CDR3 protein is CASSLGHSYYEQYF. The CDR3, as DNA: TGTGCCAGCAGCTTAGGGCACTCCTACTACGAGCAGTACTTC. The V gene is TRBV7-2, the J gene TRBJ2-7, with D unresolved. CDR3 length: 14 amino acids. Deletions cut 1 base from V and 3 bases from J, with 10 bases between. The germline gives CDR1 SGHTA, CDR2 FQGNSA.

This clonotype appeared a few times. V gene TRBV20-1 combines with J gene TRBJ1-5, with 7 nucleotides matching TRBD1. The V segment lost 4 bases and the J segment 6 bases; nucleotides outside the gene matches: 9. Germline V gene sequence: CDR1 DFQATT, CDR2 SNEGSKA (reference sequence). The CDR3 has 14 amino acids. The CDR3 DNA reads as TGCAGTGCTAAGGGAGGGGGCGACATTCAGCCCCAGCATTTT. Translating gives CSAKGGGDIQPQHF.

This clonotype was observed a few times. The V gene is TRBV7-6, the J gene TRBJ2-7; 13 bases are a match to TRBD2. J was trimmed by 1 base and V by 1 base; bases with no gene match: 10. Looked up from germline, CDR1 is SGHVS and CDR2 is FNYEAQ. This CDR3 contains 19 residues. Here the CDR3 DNA reads TGTGCCAGCAGCTTAGGGGGTTGGACTAGCGGGAGAGGATCCTACGAGCAGTACTTC. This sequence encodes CASSLGGWTSGRGSYEQYF.

The rearrangement links TRBV2 to TRBJ1-5, with no clear D. Germline V gene lookup returns CDR1 SNHLY and CDR2 FYNNEI. V gave up 7 bases and J gave up 3 bases, with 13 bases separating them. This CDR3 is 14 amino acids long. DNA for the CDR3: TGTGCCAGCACCCCCGGCGGTAACAATCAGCCCCAGCATTTT. This sequence encodes CASTPGGNNQPQHF.

This sequence joins TRBV7-2 and TRBJ2-7, with D uncertain. The CDR3 sequence is 15 residues long. Trimming left V 1 base short and J 0 bases short, with 10 bases between. Germline lookup yields CDR1 SGHTA and CDR2 FQGNSA. DNA for the CDR3: TGTGCCAGCAGCTTAGAGAGCAACCCCTCCTACGAGCAGTACTTC. This sequence encodes CASSLESNPSYEQYF.